This T cell receptor beta chain was sequenced during a study of neoadjuvant anti-PD-1 for oral cavity cancer (dated by TCRdb to 2020 to 2023). Background on the whole study: Before curative-intent surgical resection, most patients were given three to four biweekly doses of nivolumab at 3 mg/kg. The parent correlative cohort had 11 to 12 patients and a response rate of 25% to 35%. Patients without progression received a fourth nivolumab dose around day 43 and underwent definitive surgical resection on days 50-56. Responders were defined as patients with complete response, partial response or stable disease by RECIST 1.1; non-responders were defined as patients with progression. The investigation overall reported the following: Within PBMCs, T cell clonality (Gini index) was significantly higher in non-responders than responders after neoadjuvant nivolumab. Higher pretreatment blood TCRbeta clonality and lower post-treatment tumor TCRbeta clonality were correlated with higher pretreatment blood Treg/Th17 ratios. The TCR analyses had only a few patients in each response group, and the authors called for validation in larger cohorts.

This specimen's time point label, per the study, means: before neoadjuvant nivolumab. None of the patients had received prior systemic or radiation treatment, and all were newly diagnosed with stage II-IVA oral cavity squamous cell carcinoma. The cohort was composed of patients with HPV-negative, locally advanced oral cavity squamous cell carcinoma. Peripheral blood mononuclear cells were analyzed directly and were not maintained or expanded in culture. Samples came from a longitudinal correlative study of a single-arm phase II trial of neoadjuvant nivolumab in oral cavity squamous cell carcinoma. Genomic DNA-based TCRbeta sequencing was performed on subject-matched pre- and post-treatment PBMCs and tumors from three responders and three non-responders. Peripheral blood mononuclear cells were drawn once before nivolumab treatment and a second time after treatment, when surgery took place. Genomic DNA was isolated from PBMCs using the Maxwell RSC DNA from Cells kit.

In the case of this clone: The target of this receptor is not known. No base quality values were provided; no much bigger clone lies one nucleotide off.

V drops 2 bases and J drops 1 base, leaving 5 bases in between. Looking up the germline V gene yields CDR1 MRHNA and CDR2 SNTAGT. The CDR3 sequence holds 14 residues, the cysteine and phenylalanine included. The retained sequence is limited to the CDR3, 42 bases, with the frame set at the first base. For deep sequencing, PBMC libraries mostly used around 470 ng of input genomic DNA, with six replicates for each sample. The immunoSEQ hsTCRbeta kit was used to prepare TCRbeta libraries according to the manufacturer's instructions. The completed libraries were mixed into a single pool at 3 nM, then sequenced with an Illumina NovaSeq 6000 S4 flow cell. Under the source paper's analysis protocol: The immunoSEQ Analyzer handled quality control and preprocessing of the raw data. The analysis was limited to productive rearrangements, and each clonotype was defined by a unique CDR3 amino acid sequence. Repertoire clonality was estimated as the Gini-Simpson index, which was computed with the R package tcR. Gini indices were compared with Student's t test, and associations with tumor size change were assessed by Pearson correlation. Entries here come from immuneACCESS through TCRdb and include only in-frame sequences with V and J called. Some clones fail to appear in such tables; in the studies checked, an unresolved V gene covers under half of the shortfall, and the cause of the remainder is unknown. The V and J calls and clone size were taken over from that table, and D and trimming were inferred from the DNA. The sample table records around 81,000 clones; under 90% of these occur just once. Around 3.1% of the sample comes from the top ten.

The starting material was PBMCs, obtained before nivolumab (anti-PD-1) treatment. The chain is encoded by TRBV6-4 joined to TRBJ2-2; the D gene assignment is ambiguous. The clonotype originates from a person aged 35 to 85 with oral cavity squamous cell carcinoma. The CDR3 reads CASSDDGNTGELFF. The base sequence is TGTGCCAGCAGTGACGACGGGAACACCGGGGAGCTGTTTTTT.